This TCR beta chain was obtained from a study of T cells in Graves' hyperthyroidism and ophthalmopathy. Broader study findings: Within blood appeared most thyroid clonotypes that had expanded above 0.001.

CDR1 is SEHNR and CDR2 is FQNEAQ in the germline V gene (reference sequence). V dropped 3 bases and J dropped 2; count of bases not matched to a gene: 4. The CDR3 has 16 amino acids. Subjects aged 18 to 65 presented with newly diagnosed hyperthyroidism of less than 2 months' duration. The blood was taken when hyperthyroidism was first diagnosed, before any ophthalmopathy symptoms showed up. The table lists this clonotype with many counts. Its antigen is unknown. TCR beta CDR3 region amplification was performed from RNA transcripts. First-round RT-PCR targeting the TCR CDR3 was performed with the HTBI primer set. One entry per CDR3 protein, called by TCRdb with MiXCR from the multiplex PCR reads. The sample lists around 300,000 distinct CDR3 sequences, more than 10% seen once, with almost 8% in the top ten.

The receptor's source is a woman aged 25 to 45 with Graves' hyperthyroidism that later progressed to Graves' ophthalmopathy. This rearrangement joins TRBV7-9 to TRBJ2-3; 11 nucleotides align to TRBD2. The sample comprised blood. This CDR3 is CASSFRLAGNTDTQYF. The CDR3 DNA reads TGTGCCAGCAGCTTTCGACTAGCGGGGAACACAGATACGCAGTATTTT.